Listed here are 30 T cell receptor beta chains from one sample, sequenced in a study of blood T cells in healthy people across ages. Primers used in a second PCR of about 6 to 11 cycles were a sample-barcoded 5' primer and a J-beta primer mix. TCRdb itself ran the 5' RACE reads through MiXCR, one entry per CDR3 protein. The sample gives 850,000 to 1,000,000 distinct CDR3 sequences, around 48% of which show up once; roughly 13% is in the top ten. Sequenced: blood. The receptors stem from a man under 40 in good health.

V usage is TRBV5-1 and J usage is TRBJ1-1, with a weak D call TRBD1 (6 bases). CDR1 is SGHRS and CDR2 is YFSETQ in the germline V gene. The germline V and J ends were trimmed by 5 bases and 3 bases, with 17 bases remaining between them. The CDR3 length is 15 residues. The CDR3 loop reads CASRQMAGADTEAFF. CDR3 bases: TGCGCCAGCAGACAAATGGCAGGGGCGGACACTGAAGCTTTCTTT. The full variable domain, with the rest looked up from reference TRBV5-1 and TRBJ1-1, is KAGVTQTPRYLIKTRGQQVTLSCSPISGHRSVSWYQQTPGQGLQFLFEYFSETQRNKGNFPGRFSGRQFSNSRSEMNVSTLELGDSALYLCASRQMAGADTEAFFGQGTRLTVV.

The genes are TRBV19 and TRBJ2-4, with 8 bases that match TRBD2. This CDR3 is 17 amino acids long. V lost 4 bases, J lost 0 bases, and 8 bases stayed unmatched. The germline V gene encodes CDR1 LNHDA and CDR2 SQIVND (reference sequence). The CDR3 sequence is CASSTSGFTLAKNIQYF. CDR3 nucleotide sequence: TGTGCCAGTAGTACTAGCGGGTTTACACTAGCCAAAAACATTCAGTACTTC.

The chain carries TRBV6-1 and TRBJ2-7; perhaps TRBD1 as D (6 bases). Germline CDR1 reads MNHNS; CDR2 reads SASEGT. The CDR3 runs 13 residues. Trimming took 7 bases from V and 2 from J, leaving 12 bases between them. DNA for the CDR3: TGTGCCAGCAAGGAACAGGGAACCTACGAGCAGTACTTC. It is translated as CASKEQGTYEQYF.

This clonotype was recorded only once. A much larger clone is a single base away; this may be a read error. The rearrangement links TRBV2 to TRBJ2-5, with D unclear. The DNA end is a closer match to TRBJ2-7, so the J assignment may be wrong. This CDR3 region has 11 residues. Germline assignment: CDR1 SNHLY and CDR2 FYNNEI. The CDR3 spells CTSSELYEQYF. CDR3 coding DNA: TGTACCAGCAGTGAGCTTTACGAGCAGTACTTC.

This clonotype was seen more than once but under ten times. The chain recombines TRBV7-9 with TRBJ1-2, with D perhaps matching TRBD1 (6 bases). There are 14 residues in the CDR3. V was trimmed by 1 base and J by 7 bases, leaving 13 bases between them. Germline V gene lookup returns CDR1 SEHNR and CDR2 FQNEAQ (reference sequence). The CDR3 reads CASSLEARGRGYTF. The CDR3 DNA is TGTGCCAGCAGCTTAGAGGCCAGGGGTCGTGGCTACACCTTC. The entire variable domain, with the rest obtained from reference TRBV7-9 and TRBJ1-2, is as follows: DTGVSQNPRHKITKRGQNVTFRCDPISEHNRLYWYRQTLGQGPEFLTYFQNEAQLEKSRLLSDRFSAERPKGSFSTLEIQRTEQGDSAMYLCASSLEARGRGYTFGSGTRLTVV.

The chain has TRBV27 and TRBJ1-2; no clear D. The CDR3 consists of 16 residues. The germline V gene has CDR1 MNHEY and CDR2 SMNVEV (reference sequence). V was trimmed by 0 bases and J by 5 bases, leaving 16 bases between them. CDR3 protein: CASSLSVPGATYGYTF. In DNA, the CDR3 is TGTGCCAGCAGTTTATCAGTCCCAGGAGCCACTTATGGCTACACCTTC.

This clonotype was seen a few times. The CDR3 nucleotides read TGTGCCAGCAGCCCAGGGCGGAGTTCTAATTCACCCCTCCACTTT. This gives the protein CASSPGRSSNSPLHF. The rearrangement joins TRBV7-2 to TRBJ1-6, with D perhaps TRBD1 (5 bases). Trimming removed 5 bases from V and 6 bases from J, with 14 bases in between. This CDR3 contains 15 residues. In germline, CDR1 is SGHTA, CDR2 FQGNSA.

V is TRBV20-1 and J is TRBJ2-2; D not certain. With 4 bases removed from V and 8 bases from J, the gap between germline ends came to 14 bases. The germline V gene has CDR1 DFQATT and CDR2 SNEGSKA (reference sequence). The CDR3 sequence is 13 residues long. The DNA of the CDR3 is TGCAGTGCTATCCTAGGTGTAGGGGGGGAGCTGTTTTTT. As protein: CSAILGVGGELFF.

The CDR3 sequence: CSVSWTGGPSSNQPQHF. Here the CDR3 DNA reads TGCAGCGTTTCTTGGACAGGTGGGCCTAGTAGCAATCAGCCCCAGCATTTT. This chain links TRBV29-1 with TRBJ1-5; 7 nucleotides match TRBD1. The J segment lost 0 bases and the V segment lost 5 bases, leaving 13 bases of the junction unmatched. Germline CDR1 reads SQVTM; CDR2 reads ANQGSEA. The CDR3 consists of 17 residues.

Regarding this clonotype: The junction departs from germline at one end; a sequencing error may be responsible. This CDR3 reads CACSLLAGVPETQYF. In nucleotides, the CDR3 is TGTGCCTGCAGCTTGCTAGCGGGAGTACCAGAGACCCAGTACTTC. The chain uses TRBV7-2 and TRBJ2-5, with 10 positions matching TRBD2. CDR1 and CDR2 (germline): SGHTA, FQGNSA. The length of the CDR3 is 15 residues.

The chain uses TRBV7-2 and TRBJ2-5; 7 bases fit TRBD1. The J call is in doubt because the DNA end fits TRBJ2-7 better. This CDR3 comprises 13 residues. The germline V gene has CDR1 SGHTA and CDR2 FQGNSA. The CDR3 spells CASSAGGYYEQYF. For the CDR3, the DNA is TGTGCCAGCAGCGCAGGGGGTTATTACGAGCAGTACTTC.

The rearrangement uses TRBV20-1 and TRBJ2-7; TRBD1 matches at 11 bases. V dropped 0 bases and J dropped 4; count of bases not matched to a gene: 5. This CDR3 spans 15 amino acids. Germline V lookup: CDR1 DFQATT, CDR2 SNEGSKA (reference sequence). DNA for the CDR3: TGCAGTGCTAGAGATCGGGGACAGGGGGGATACGAGCAGTACTTC. The encoded protein is CSARDRGQGGYEQYF.

This chain joins TRBV6-6 and TRBJ1-1; D ambiguous. Deletions cut 5 bases from V and 9 bases from J, with 16 bases between. In germline, CDR1 is MNHNY, CDR2 SVGAGI (reference sequence). The CDR3 runs 13 residues. The CDR3 DNA reads as TGTGCCAGCAGTATACCGGGCCTCGAGAAAGCTTTCTTT. This sequence encodes CASSIPGLEKAFF.

This sequence joins TRBV7-8 and TRBJ2-5; D possibly corresponds to TRBD2 (5 bases). V lost 1 base to trimming and J lost 5 bases, with 14 bases between them. This CDR3 has 15 residues. The germline V gene encodes CDR1 SGHVS and CDR2 FQNEAQ. The CDR3 nucleotides read TGTGCCAGCAGCTTAGTACCGAGCGGTCGGGAGACCCAGTACTTC. Residues: CASSLVPSGRETQYF. The full variable domain, its missing parts supplied by reference TRBV7-8 and TRBJ2-5, is GAGVSQSPRYKVAKRGQDVALRCDPISGHVSLFWYQQALGQGPEFLTYFQNEAQLDKSGLPSDRFFAERPEGSVSTLKIQRTQQEDSAVYLCASSLVPSGRETQYFGPGTRLLVL.

J is TRBJ2-1 and V is TRBV30, with TRBD2 matching 13 bases. The trim removed 5 bases at V and 7 bases at J, leaving 5 bases unmatched. The germline V gene has CDR1 GTSNPN and CDR2 SVGIG (reference sequence). This CDR3 has 14 amino acids. CDR3 loop: CAWLTSGGANEQFF. CDR3 in DNA: TGTGCCTGGCTTACTAGCGGGGGGGCGAATGAGCAGTTCTTC.

Remarks on this clonotype: This CDR3 is missing its conserved last phenylalanine or tryptophan, likely due to a read error. This rearrangement joins TRBV12-3 or TRBV12-4 to TRBJ2-7; D remains unclear. This CDR3 spans 18 amino acids. Trimming took off 8 bases at V and 4 bases at J, with 30 bases between the two ends. CDR3 region: CASGTSSAQTAVVYEQYL. For the CDR3, the DNA is TGTGCCAGCGGAACCAGTTCAGCCCAAACCGCGGTTGTTTACGAGCAGTACTTA.

The gene calls are TRBV7-3 and TRBJ2-3; TRBD2 is a possible D gene (7 bases). The V and J ends lost 0 bases and 10 bases respectively, with 20 bases between them. This CDR3 has 16 amino acids. From germline, CDR1 is SGHTA and CDR2 FQGTGA. This chain's CDR3 is CASSLTLGGPGYPQYF. The CDR3 DNA is TGTGCCAGCAGCTTAACGTTGGGGGGGCCAGGTTATCCGCAGTATTTT.

The V and J genes are TRBV5-4 and TRBJ1-2, with a tentative D call TRBD1 (5 bases). The germline V gene has CDR1 SGHNT and CDR2 YYREEE (reference sequence). The CDR3 extends over 13 amino acids. The V gene lost 7 bases and the J gene lost 10 bases, with 20 bases spanning the gap. The chain's CDR3 is CASQYAGRDDYTF. CDR3 sequence (DNA): TGTGCCAGCCAATACGCAGGGCGGGATGACTACACCTTC.

This clonotype was found many times. V is TRBV20-1 and J is TRBJ1-1; TRBD1 aligns across 7 bases. Germline loops: CDR1 DFQATT, CDR2 SNEGSKA (reference sequence). CDR3 length: 11 amino acids. Unmatched junction bases numbered 2, after V lost 3 bases and J lost 7 bases. CDR3: CSASDRDEAFF. DNA for the CDR3: TGCAGTGCTAGTGACAGGGATGAAGCTTTCTTT.

The sample holds a few counts of this clonotype. This chain joins TRBV5-1 and TRBJ2-1, with TRBD2 matching over 12 bases. Losses at the gene ends were 1 base for V and 1 base for J; bases not matched to a gene: 6. This CDR3 comprises 18 residues. Germline-derived CDR1 and CDR2 are SGHRS and YFSETQ. CDR3 amino acids: CASSLLLAGGRSYNEQFF. Here the CDR3 DNA reads TGCGCCAGCAGCTTGTTACTAGCGGGGGGCCGATCCTACAATGAGCAGTTCTTC.

The chain uses TRBV7-7 and TRBJ2-2; possibly TRBD1 for D (6 bases). The V gene's germline CDR1 is SSHAT and CDR2 FNYEAQ (reference sequence). The CDR3 length is 17 residues. The V end was cut by 5 bases, the J end by 4 bases, with 20 bases between. The CDR3 here is CASSRAAGVISTGELFF. CDR3 sequence (DNA): TGTGCCAGCAGCCGCGCTGCAGGGGTGATATCCACCGGGGAGCTGTTTTTT.

The chain joins TRBV6-2 or TRBV6-3 to TRBJ1-2; TRBD1 matches at 8 bases. V was pared by 0 bases and J by 6 bases, with 9 bases of the junction left unmatched. The CDR3 runs to 16 residues. Germline-derived CDR1 and CDR2 are MNHEY and SVGEGT. The CDR3 nucleotides are TGTGCCAGCAGTTACTCGTGGAGGGGACAGGCTCATGGCTACACCTTC. Translation gives CASSYSWRGQAHGYTF.

The rearrangement joins TRBV7-2 to TRBJ1-1; 8 bases line up with TRBD1. The CDR3 consists of 15 residues. V trimming: 1 base; J trimming: 1 base; junction bases outside the gene matches: 2. The V gene's germline CDR1 is SGHTA and CDR2 FQGNSA. The CDR3 DNA follows: TGTGCCAGCAGCTTAGAAGGGACAGGGAACACTGAAGCTTTCTTT. Protein sequence: CASSLEGTGNTEAFF.

This clonotype was counted only a few times. The rearrangement uses TRBV29-1 and TRBJ2-1, with no clear D. Trimming left V 3 bases short and J 6 bases short, with 12 bases between. The germline V gene encodes CDR1 SQVTM and CDR2 ANQGSEA. The CDR3 sequence is 13 residues long. Here the CDR3 DNA reads TGCAGCGTTGACCGGTCAACTGCCAATGAGCAGTTCTTC. This translates into CSVDRSTANEQFF.

V gene TRBV24-1 combines with J gene TRBJ2-1, with 8 bases fitting TRBD1. With V trimmed by 0 bases and J by 6 bases, 9 bases remained unmatched. The CDR3 spans 17 residues. From germline, CDR1 is KGHDR and CDR2 SFDVKD. The chain's CDR3 is CATSDLQSRGQRNEQFF. CDR3 in DNA: TGTGCCACCAGTGATTTGCAAAGCAGGGGGCAGCGCAATGAGCAGTTCTTC.

This clonotype was detected a few times. CDR3 in amino acids: CSARRPGRVTGELFF. Written as DNA, the CDR3 is TGCAGTGCTAGACGGCCCGGGCGCGTCACCGGGGAGCTGTTTTTT. The chain employs TRBV20-1 and TRBJ2-2; D uncertain. This CDR3 is built from 15 residues. With 2 bases removed from V and 4 bases from J, the gap between germline ends came to 14 bases. Germline CDR1 reads DFQATT; CDR2 reads SNEGSKA (reference sequence).

V usage is TRBV20-1 and J usage is TRBJ2-1; D remains ambiguous. This CDR3 contains 12 residues. V was cut by 3 bases and J by 8 bases, with 11 bases left in between. CDR1 and CDR2 from the germline V gene are DFQATT and SNEGSKA (reference sequence). The CDR3 DNA follows: TGCAGTGCTAGGAAAGAGAGCCATGAGCAGTTCTTC. This sequence encodes CSARKESHEQFF.

This chain uses TRBV7-2 with TRBJ1-4; possible D gene TRBD1, 5 bases. Looked up from germline, CDR1 is SGHTA and CDR2 is FQGNSA. CDR3 length: 15 amino acids. V shed 6 bases and J shed 3 bases, with 14 bases lying between them. The CDR3 bases are TGTGCCAGCAGGTCGGGGGGTCTTTCTAATGAAAAACTGTTTTTT. Protein sequence: CASRSGGLSNEKLFF.

CDR3 bases: TGCAGTGCTAGGCACACCGACAGGGGTCCGTTCTTC. Translation: CSARHTDRGPFF. The genes are TRBV20-1 and TRBJ2-1; 8 positions agree with TRBD1. Trimming at V came to 3 bases and at J to 15 bases, leaving 10 bases not matched to a gene. The CDR3 loop spans 12 amino acids. Looked up from germline, CDR1 is DFQATT and CDR2 is SNEGSKA (reference sequence).

This sequence joins TRBV7-2 and TRBJ2-3, with D uncertain. There are 16 residues in the CDR3. CDR1 and CDR2 (germline): SGHTA, FQGNSA. V lost 0 bases, J lost 0 bases, and 10 bases lay in between. The CDR3 DNA reads as TGTGCCAGCAGCTTAGCGCAGAGTCGGAGCACAGATACGCAGTATTTT. Its protein is CASSLAQSRSTDTQYF.